This is a list of T cell receptor beta chains from one sample in a study of T-cell memory formation after mild COVID-19. MiXCR was run by TCRdb on the 5' RACE reads, yielding one entry per CDR3 protein. The table records 210,000 or so distinct CDR3 sequences, roughly 10% of them present only once. Sequencing was carried out using PBMCs or a T cell subset sorted from them (not recorded which). These receptors all come from a man aged 18 to 35 who had mild COVID-19 (a few samples of this study predate the infection). Cell type and time point are not known. Both conserved end residues are trimmed from each CDR3.

v_call cdr3_aa
TRBV6-2/TRBV6-3 ASTTGAGELF
TRBV7-9 ASSQDRPTNEKLF
TRBV10-3 AISFGAGADTQY
TRBV28 ASSPTGGYGYT
TRBV25-1 ASSAPGQMGYEQY
TRBV29-1 SVEDLPGVETQY
TRBV5-1 ASSSGQTWGGTADTQY
TRBV5-1 ASSLVRRDTEAF
TRBV5-1 ASSLGGQVYEQY
TRBV12-3/TRBV12-4 ASSLGIRYT
TRBV20-1 SARGQLNTEAF
TRBV4-1 ASSPAVMAKGNPGYT
TRBV4-1 ASSQDWASGGYTDTQY
TRBV7-3 ASSPLYGTGDNEQF
TRBV5-1 ASSFNTATGNTIY
TRBV14 ASSRRDRGATQY
TRBV7-2 ASSLVAGLYNEQF
TRBV5-1 ASSSQGQRETQY
TRBV5-1 ASSPGQGKETQY
TRBV12-3/TRBV12-4 ASTQGSESYGYT
TRBV6-6 ASSAPWDLGEKLF
TRBV4-1 ASSLGTGNSGYT
TRBV10-3 AISASGGDNEQF
TRBV6-6 ASRYQETQY
TRBV7-2 ASSPPGTSKKDTQY
TRBV20-1 RPGTGGGGYTEAF
TRBV4-2 ASSQTPGQGSYEQY
TRBV7-2 ASSLARIGETQY
TRBV6-5 ASSSQTNQPQH
TRBV7-9 ASSLSGTGTREAF
TRBV7-2 ASGLRGGYT
TRBV20-1 SAREGYQPQH
TRBV18 ASSPLDSSGNTIY
TRBV11-2 ASNWAGWNIQY
TRBV19 ASSPRTGAGNQPQH
TRBV15 ATSTGTERIYGYT
TRBV5-4 ASSRDKRNTIY
TRBV12-3/TRBV12-4 ASSHRRRDETQY
TRBV7-9 ASSPADRGRLGYT